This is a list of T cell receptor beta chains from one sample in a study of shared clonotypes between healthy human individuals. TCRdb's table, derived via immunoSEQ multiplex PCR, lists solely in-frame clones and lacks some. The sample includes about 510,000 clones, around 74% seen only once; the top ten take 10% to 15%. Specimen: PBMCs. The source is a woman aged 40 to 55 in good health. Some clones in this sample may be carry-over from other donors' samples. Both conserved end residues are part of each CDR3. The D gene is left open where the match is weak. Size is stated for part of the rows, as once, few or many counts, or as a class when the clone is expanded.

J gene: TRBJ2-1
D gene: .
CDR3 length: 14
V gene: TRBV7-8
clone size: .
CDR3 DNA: TGTGCCTGCGGACTGTTCACAGCCCCCAATGAGCAGTTCTTC
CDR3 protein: CACGLFTAPNEQFF

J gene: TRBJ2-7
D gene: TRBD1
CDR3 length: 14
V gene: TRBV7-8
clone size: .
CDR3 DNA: TGTGCCAGCAGCCCGAGGGACAGAACCTACGAGCAGTACTTC
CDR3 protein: CASSPRDRTYEQYF

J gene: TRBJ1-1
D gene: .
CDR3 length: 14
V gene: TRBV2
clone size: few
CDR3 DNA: TGTGCCAGCAGTCCGCGAATGGGGAACACTGAAGCTTTCTTT
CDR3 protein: CASSPRMGNTEAFF

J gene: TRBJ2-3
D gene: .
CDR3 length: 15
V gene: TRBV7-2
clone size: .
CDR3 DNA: TGTGCCAGCGGCCAACTGTATGAGGGAGAAGATACGCAGTATTTT
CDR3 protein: CASGQLYEGEDTQYF

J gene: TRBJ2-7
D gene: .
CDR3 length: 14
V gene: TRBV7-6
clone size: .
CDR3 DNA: TGTGCCAGCAGCCTACAGCAGGGAGTGGCAGAGCAGTACTTC
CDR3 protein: CASSLQQGVAEQYF

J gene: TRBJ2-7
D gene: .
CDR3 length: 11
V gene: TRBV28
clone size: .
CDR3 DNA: TGTGCCAGCAGTAAGCGCTACGAGCAGTACTTC
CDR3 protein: CASSKRYEQYF

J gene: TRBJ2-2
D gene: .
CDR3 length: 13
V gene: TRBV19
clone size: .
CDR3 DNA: TGTGCCAGTAGTATTTCCGGCACCGGGGAGCTGTTTTTT
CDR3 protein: CASSISGTGELFF

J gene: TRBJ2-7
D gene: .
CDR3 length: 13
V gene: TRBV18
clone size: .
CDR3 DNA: TGTGCCAGCTCACCCGGGTCACCTTACGAGCAGTACTTC
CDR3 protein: CASSPGSPYEQYF

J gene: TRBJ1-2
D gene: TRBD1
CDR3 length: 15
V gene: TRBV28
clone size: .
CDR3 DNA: TGTGCCAGCAGTTTATCCAGGGGGGGGTTCGGCGGCTACACCTTC
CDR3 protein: CASSLSRGGFGGYTF

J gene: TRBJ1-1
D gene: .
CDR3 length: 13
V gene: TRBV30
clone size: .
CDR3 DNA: TGTGCCTGGTCTCCGGGCATGAACACTGAAGCTTTCTTT
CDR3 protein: CAWSPGMNTEAFF

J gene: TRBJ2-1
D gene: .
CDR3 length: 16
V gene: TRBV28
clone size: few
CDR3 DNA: TGTGCCAGCAGTTTTGTAGGCGGGGTTGGCTACAATGAGCAGTTCTTC
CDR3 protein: CASSFVGGVGYNEQFF

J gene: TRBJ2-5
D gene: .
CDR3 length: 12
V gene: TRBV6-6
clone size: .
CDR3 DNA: TGTGCCAGCAGTTACGAGGGAGAGACCCAGTACTTC
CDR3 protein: CASSYEGETQYF

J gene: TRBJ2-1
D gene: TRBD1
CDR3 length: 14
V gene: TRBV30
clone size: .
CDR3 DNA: TGTGCCTGGAGGTCCGGGACAGTCTACAATGAGCAGTTCTTC
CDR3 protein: CAWRSGTVYNEQFF

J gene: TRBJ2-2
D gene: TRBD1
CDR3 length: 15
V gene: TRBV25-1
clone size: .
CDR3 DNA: TGTGCCAGCAGTGACCCCGACAGGGATACCGGGGAGCTGTTTTTT
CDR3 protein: CASSDPDRDTGELFF

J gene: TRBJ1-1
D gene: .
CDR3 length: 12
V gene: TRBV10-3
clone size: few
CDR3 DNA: TGTGCCATCAGTGACGGTGGTACTGAAGCTTTCTTT
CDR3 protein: CAISDGGTEAFF

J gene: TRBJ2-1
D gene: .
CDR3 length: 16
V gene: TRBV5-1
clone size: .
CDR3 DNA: TGCGCCAGCAGCTTGGTGGGTAGGGCACTCGCGAATGAGCAGTTCTTC
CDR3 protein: CASSLVGRALANEQFF

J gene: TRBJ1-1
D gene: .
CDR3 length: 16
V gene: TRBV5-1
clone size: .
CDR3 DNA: TGCGCCAGCAGCTCTCGGGACTCAAACATAATGACTGAAGCTTTCTTT
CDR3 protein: CASSSRDSNIMTEAFF

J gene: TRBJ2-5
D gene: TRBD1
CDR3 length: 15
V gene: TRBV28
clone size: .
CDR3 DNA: TGTGCCAGCAGCTATCCCGGGACAGGGGAGGAGACCCAGTACTTC
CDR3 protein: CASSYPGTGEETQYF

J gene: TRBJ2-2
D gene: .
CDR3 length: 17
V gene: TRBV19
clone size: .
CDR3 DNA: TGTGCCAGTAGTCGCAGGGACGGGGTCGGATCGTACGGGGAGCTGTTTTTT
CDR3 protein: CASSRRDGVGSYGELFF

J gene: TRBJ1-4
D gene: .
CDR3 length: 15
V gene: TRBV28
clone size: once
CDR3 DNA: TGTGCCAGCAGTACCCGACAGTTTGGAAATGAAAAACTGTTTTTT
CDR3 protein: CASSTRQFGNEKLFF

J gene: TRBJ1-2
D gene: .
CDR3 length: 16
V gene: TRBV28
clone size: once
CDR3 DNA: TGTGCCAGCAGACCCCCTACGACACAGGTTTACTATGGCTACACCTTC
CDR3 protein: CASRPPTTQVYYGYTF

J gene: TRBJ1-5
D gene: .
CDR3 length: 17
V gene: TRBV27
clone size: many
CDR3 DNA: TGTGCCAGCAGTCGACCATCGGGGCACTATAGCAATCAGCCCCAGCATTTT
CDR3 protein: CASSRPSGHYSNQPQHF

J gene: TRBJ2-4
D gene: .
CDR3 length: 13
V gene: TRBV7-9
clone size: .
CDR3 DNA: TGTGCCAGCAGCGCGGACACAAAAAACATTCAGTACTTC
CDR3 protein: CASSADTKNIQYF

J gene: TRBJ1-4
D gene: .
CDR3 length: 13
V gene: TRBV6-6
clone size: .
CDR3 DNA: TGTGCCAGCAGTTACAGTCCAGGCTCAAAACTGTTTTTT
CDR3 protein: CASSYSPGSKLFF

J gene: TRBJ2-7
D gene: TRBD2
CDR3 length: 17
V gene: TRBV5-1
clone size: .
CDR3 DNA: TGCGCCAGCAGCAGACGAACGACTAGCGGGAACCCCTACGAGCAGTACTTC
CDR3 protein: CASSRRTTSGNPYEQYF

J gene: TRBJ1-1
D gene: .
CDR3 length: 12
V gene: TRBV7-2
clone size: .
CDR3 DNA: TGTGCCAGCAGTTTTATCCGCACTGAAGCTTTCTTT
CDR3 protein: CASSFIRTEAFF

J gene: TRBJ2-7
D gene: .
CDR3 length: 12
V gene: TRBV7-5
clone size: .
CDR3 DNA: TGTGCCAGCAGCCGATCAGACGGGGGGCAGTACTTC
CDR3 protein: CASSRSDGGQYF

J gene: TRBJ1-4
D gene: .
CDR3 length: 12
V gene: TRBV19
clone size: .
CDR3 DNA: TGTGCCAGTAGGTTAGGGGATGAAAAACTGTTTTTT
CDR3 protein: CASRLGDEKLFF

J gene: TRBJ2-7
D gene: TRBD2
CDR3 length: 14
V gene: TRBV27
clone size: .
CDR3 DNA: TGTGCCAGCAGGAAAGCGGGAGGGCCGGGGGAGCAGTACTTC
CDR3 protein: CASRKAGGPGEQYF

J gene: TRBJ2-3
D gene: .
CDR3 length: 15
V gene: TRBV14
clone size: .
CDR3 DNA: TGTGCCAGCAGCCAAGCGTTGCTTCGCACAGATACGCAGTATTTT
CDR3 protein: CASSQALLRTDTQYF

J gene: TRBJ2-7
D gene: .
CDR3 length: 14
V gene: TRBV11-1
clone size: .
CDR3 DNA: TGTGCCAGCAGCCAAAGGTGGGTCCCCTACGAGCAGTACTTC
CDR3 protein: CASSQRWVPYEQYF

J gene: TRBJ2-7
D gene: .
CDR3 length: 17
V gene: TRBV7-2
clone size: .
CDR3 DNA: TGTGCCAGCAGCCCTCGGGACGCACCAGTAGGGTACTACGAGCAGTACTTC
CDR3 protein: CASSPRDAPVGYYEQYF

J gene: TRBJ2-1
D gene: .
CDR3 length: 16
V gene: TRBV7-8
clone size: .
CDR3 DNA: TGTGCCAGCAGCTTAGTTCAAGCCCCGTCCTACAATGAGCAGTTCTTC
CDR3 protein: CASSLVQAPSYNEQFF

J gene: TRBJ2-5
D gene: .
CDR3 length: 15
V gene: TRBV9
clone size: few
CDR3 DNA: TGTGCCAGCAGCGTAGACCCGGAATCAGGGGAGACCCAGTACTTC
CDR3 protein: CASSVDPESGETQYF

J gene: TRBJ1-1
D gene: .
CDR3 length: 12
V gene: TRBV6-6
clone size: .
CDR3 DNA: TGTGCCAGCAGTTACGTTGGCACTGAAGCTTTCTTT
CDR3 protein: CASSYVGTEAFF

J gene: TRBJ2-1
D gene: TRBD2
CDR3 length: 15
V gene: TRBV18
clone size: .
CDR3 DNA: TGTGCCAGCTCACTAATAGCGGGAGTGGGGGATGAGCAGTTCTTC
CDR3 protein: CASSLIAGVGDEQFF

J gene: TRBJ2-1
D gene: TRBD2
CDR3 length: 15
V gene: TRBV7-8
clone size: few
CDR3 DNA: TGTGCCAGCGCAGAGCGGGAGTACATTTACAATGAGCAGTTCTTC
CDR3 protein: CASAEREYIYNEQFF

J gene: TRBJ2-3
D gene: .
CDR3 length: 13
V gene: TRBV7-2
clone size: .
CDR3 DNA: TGTGCCAGCAGCTTAGAGCGCCCGAGTACGCAGTATTTT
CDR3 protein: CASSLERPSTQYF

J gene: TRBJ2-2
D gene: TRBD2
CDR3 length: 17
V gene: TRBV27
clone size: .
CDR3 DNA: TGTGCCAGCAGTCCCCCGACTAGCGGCGCGAACACCGGGGAGCTGTTTTTT
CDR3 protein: CASSPPTSGANTGELFF

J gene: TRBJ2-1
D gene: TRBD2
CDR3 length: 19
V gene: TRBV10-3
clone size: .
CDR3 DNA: TGTGCCATCAGTGAGTCGTTCCTTAGCGGGACGGGAAGGTACAATGAGCAGTTCTTC
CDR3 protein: CAISESFLSGTGRYNEQFF

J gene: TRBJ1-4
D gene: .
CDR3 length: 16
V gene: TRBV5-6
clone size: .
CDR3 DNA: TGTGCCAGCAGCTTGAACCCGGGACGGTCAGATGAAAAACTGTTTTTT
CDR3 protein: CASSLNPGRSDEKLFF

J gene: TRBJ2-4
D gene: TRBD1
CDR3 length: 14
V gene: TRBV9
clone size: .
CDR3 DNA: TGTGCCAGCAGCGCGGGACAGGGAAAGAACATTCAGTACTTC
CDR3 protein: CASSAGQGKNIQYF

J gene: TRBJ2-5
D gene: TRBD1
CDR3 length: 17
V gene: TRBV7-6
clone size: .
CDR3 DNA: TGTGCCAGCAGCTTAGCATCTGACAGGGGATACCAAGAGACCCAGTACTTC
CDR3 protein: CASSLASDRGYQETQYF

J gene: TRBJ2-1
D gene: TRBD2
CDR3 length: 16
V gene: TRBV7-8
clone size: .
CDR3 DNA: TGTGCCAGCAGCACCGGGACTAGCGGGACCTACAATGAGCAGTTCTTC
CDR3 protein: CASSTGTSGTYNEQFF

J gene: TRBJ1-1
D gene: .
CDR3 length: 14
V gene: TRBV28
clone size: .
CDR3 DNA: TGTGCCAGCAGTCGTTCTAATTGGGGATACAGAGCTTTCTTT
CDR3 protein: CASSRSNWGYRAFF

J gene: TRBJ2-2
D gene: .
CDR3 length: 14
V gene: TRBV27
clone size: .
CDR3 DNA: TGTGCCAGCAGTTTGAACCCCAACACCGGGGAGCTGTTTTTT
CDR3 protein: CASSLNPNTGELFF

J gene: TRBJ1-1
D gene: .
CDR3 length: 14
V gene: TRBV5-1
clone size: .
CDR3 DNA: TGCGCCAGCAGCGTGGACGGATCGAACACTGAAGCTTTCTTT
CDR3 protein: CASSVDGSNTEAFF

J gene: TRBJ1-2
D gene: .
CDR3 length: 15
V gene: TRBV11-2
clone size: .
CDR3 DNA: TGTGCCGGCAGCGACTTTCCCGGGACGAGGGATGGCTACACCTTC
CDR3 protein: CAGSDFPGTRDGYTF

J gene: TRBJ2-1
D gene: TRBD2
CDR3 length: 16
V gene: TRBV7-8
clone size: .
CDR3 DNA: TGTGCCAGCAGCTTAGGTGGAGCGGGAGGGCACAATGAGCAGTTCTTC
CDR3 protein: CASSLGGAGGHNEQFF

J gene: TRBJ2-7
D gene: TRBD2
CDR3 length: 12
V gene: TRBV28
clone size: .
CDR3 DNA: TGTGCCAGCACCATAGCGGGGAGGGAGCAGTACTTC
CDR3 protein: CASTIAGREQYF

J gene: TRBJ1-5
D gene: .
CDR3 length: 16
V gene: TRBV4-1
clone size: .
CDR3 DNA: TGCGCCAGCAGCCAAGGGACAGCTGATAGCAATCAGCCCCAGCATTTT
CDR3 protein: CASSQGTADSNQPQHF

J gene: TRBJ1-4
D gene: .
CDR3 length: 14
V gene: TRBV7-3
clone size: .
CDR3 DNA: TGTGCCAGCAGCCCCCCGGGACACCTAGAAAAACTGTTTTTT
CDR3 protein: CASSPPGHLEKLFF

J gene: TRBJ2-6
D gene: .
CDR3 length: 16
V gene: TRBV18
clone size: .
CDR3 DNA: TGTGCCAGCTCAGACGGACGGGACTCTGGGGCCAACGTCCTGACTTTC
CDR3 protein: CASSDGRDSGANVLTF